This passage covers 21 T cell receptor beta chains from one sample sequenced in a study of vaccination effects on CD4 cells after COVID-19. ViraFEST used viral peptide pools to expand antigen-specific CD4+ T cells before sequencing. Upon completion of roughly ten days in culture, CD4+ T cells were isolated. Here immunoSEQ multiplex PCR was the method, and the copy in TCRdb shows in-frame clones only, minus some. Here the sample spans around 11,000 clones, roughly 74% being singletons. Which antigens these TCRs recognize remains unknown. The input for sequencing was CD4+ T cells from PBMCs cultured with HCoV-229E spike peptides, taken before COVID-19 vaccination. The source of these receptors is a human donor who received a COVID-19 vaccine.

This clone was seen a handful of times. V is TRBV15 and J is TRBJ1-4, with D perhaps TRBD1 (6 bases). The V gene lost 9 bases and the J gene lost 7 bases, with 9 bases spanning the gap. The CDR3 covers 11 residues. Looked up from germline, CDR1 is LNHNV and CDR2 is YYDKDF (reference sequence). The CDR3 DNA follows: TGTGCCACAAAGACAGGTGAAAAACTGTTTTTT. It encodes CATKTGEKLFF.

This clone occurred a few times. The chain carries TRBV6-5 and TRBJ1-2; D is perhaps TRBD1 (6 bases). The CDR3 covers 13 residues. Germline values: CDR1 MNHEY, CDR2 SVGAGI. V lost 4 bases to trimming and J lost 4 bases, with 10 bases between them. The CDR3 reads CASSLDSSYGYTF. The CDR3 DNA reads TGTGCCAGCAGTTTGGACAGCTCCTATGGCTACACCTTC.

The V and J genes are TRBV18 and TRBJ2-7; D is unclear. The CDR3 runs to 12 residues. Germline CDR1 is KGHSH and CDR2 is LQKENI. The V end was cut by 3 bases, the J end by 6 bases, with 9 bases between. CDR3: CASSPRPGEQYF. DNA of the CDR3: TGTGCCAGCTCACCCCGACCGGGCGAGCAGTACTTC. Drawing the rest from reference TRBV18 and TRBJ2-7, the complete variable domain is NAGVMQNPRHLVRRRGQEARLRCSPMKGHSHVYWYRQLPEEGLKFMVYLQKENIIDESGMPKERFSAEFPKEGPSILRIQQVVRGDSAAYFCASSPRPGEQYFGPGTRLTVT.

This sequence joins TRBV6-5 and TRBJ2-7; D gene unclear. From germline, CDR1 is MNHEY and CDR2 SVGAGI. Trimming pared 7 bases from V and 9 bases from J, leaving 22 bases between. This CDR3 has 14 amino acids. CDR3 residues: CASISRAASMGQYF. The CDR3 DNA sequence: TGTGCCAGCATTTCCCGGGCCGCCTCGATGGGGCAGTACTTC.

This clone appeared a few times. The chain couples TRBV4-2 to TRBJ2-1; TRBD2 might be the D (7 bases). The germline V gene encodes CDR1 LGHNA and CDR2 YNFKEQ. V lost 0 bases and J 12 bases, leaving 21 bases between the germline ends. The length of the CDR3 is 16 residues. The CDR3 sequence: CASSQDGAGAYQWQFF. The CDR3, as DNA: TGTGCCAGCAGCCAAGATGGCGCGGGGGCCTATCAGTGGCAGTTCTTC.

The J gene is TRBJ2-7, the V gene TRBV9; 7 bases are shared with TRBD1. The CDR3 covers 15 residues. The germline CDR1 and CDR2 sequences are SGDLS and YYNGEE. After removal of 0 bases from V and 7 bases from J, the junction contained 10 bases not matched to a gene. The CDR3 nucleotides are TGTGCCAGCAGCGTAGGGGTAGGGGGCGTGAGGGAGCAGTACTTC. Its translation is CASSVGVGGVREQYF. Looking up the rest from reference TRBV9 and TRBJ2-7 gives the full variable domain: DSGVTQTPKHLITATGQRVTLRCSPRSGDLSVYWYQQSLDQGLQFLIQYYNGEERAKGNILERFSAQQFPDLHSELNLSSLELGDSALYFCASSVGVGGVREQYFGPGTRLTVT.

The genes are TRBV25-1 and TRBJ2-3; TRBD2 might be the D (5 bases). V was shortened by 6 bases and J by 1 base, with 14 bases between the two germline ends. Germline CDR1 MGHDK, CDR2 SYGVNS. The CDR3 spans 15 residues. The CDR3 bases are TGTGCCAGCAGGCGGGCAGCTAGCCGCACAGATACGCAGTATTTT. Translated: CASRRAASRTDTQYF. The full variable domain, completed using reference TRBV25-1 and TRBJ2-3, is EADIYQTPRYLVIGTGKKITLECSQTMGHDKMYWYQQDPGMELHLIHYSYGVNSTEKGDLSSESTVSRIRTEHFPLTLESARPSHTSQYLCASRRAASRTDTQYFGPGTRLTVL.

CDR3 sequence reads: CASSQDRWQAPSGANVLTF. CDR3 in DNA: TGCGCCAGCAGCCAAGATAGATGGCAGGCGCCGTCTGGGGCCAACGTCCTGACTTTC. The chain uses TRBV4-1 and TRBJ2-6; no reliable D call. V was shortened by 0 bases and J by 1 base, with 16 bases between the two germline ends. The CDR3 has 19 residues. The germline CDR1 and CDR2 sequences are MGHRA and YSYEKL.

The genes are TRBV30 and TRBJ2-7; D is undetermined. From germline, CDR1 is GTSNPN and CDR2 SVGIG (reference sequence). This CDR3 region has 12 residues. V lost 3 bases to trimming and J lost 6 bases, with 12 bases between them. CDR3 bases: TGTGCCTGGAGGGGTAGTGGGGTCGAGCAGTACTTC. Its protein is CAWRGSGVEQYF.

Here the CDR3 DNA reads TGTGCCAGTAGTATAGGCCAGAGCTATGGCTACACCTTC. Its protein is CASSIGQSYGYTF. V is TRBV19 and J is TRBJ1-2; no clear D. CDR3 length: 13 amino acids. V lost 1 base, J lost 4 bases, and 7 bases lay in between. In germline, CDR1 is LNHDA, CDR2 SQIVND (reference sequence).

This rearrangement joins TRBV15 to TRBJ2-1, with D possibly matching TRBD1 (5 bases). The CDR3 is made up of 15 amino acids. V lost 0 bases to trimming and J lost 8 bases, with 14 bases between them. The V gene's germline CDR1 is LNHNV and CDR2 YYDKDF (reference sequence). The CDR3, as DNA: TGTGCCACCAGCAGAGATAAGGGGCGCGGCTATGAGCAGTTCTTC. It yields the protein CATSRDKGRGYEQFF.

This clone has only a few counts. The V and J genes are TRBV5-1 and TRBJ1-3, with a weak D call TRBD1 (5 bases). The germline V gene has CDR1 SGHRS and CDR2 YFSETQ. The CDR3 covers 15 residues. V was shortened by 0 bases and J by 4 bases, with 11 bases between the two germline ends. The CDR3 loop is CASSLGSGRGNTIYF. Written as DNA, the CDR3 is TGCGCCAGCAGCTTGGGATCGGGGCGCGGAAACACCATATATTTT.

CDR3: CAISETGLAGGYEQYF. CDR3 sequence (DNA): TGTGCCATCAGTGAGACGGGACTAGCGGGAGGCTACGAGCAGTACTTC. The chain has TRBV10-3 and TRBJ2-7, with TRBD2 matching over 15 bases. The trim removed 2 bases at V and 3 bases at J, leaving 2 bases unmatched. The CDR3 totals 16 residues. Germline V gene sequence: CDR1 ENHRY, CDR2 SYGVKD.

This clone came up a few times. The gene calls are TRBV7-9 and TRBJ2-7; D may be TRBD1 (5 bases). V lost 2 bases, J lost 5 bases, and 22 bases lay in between. Looked up from germline, CDR1 is SEHNR and CDR2 is FQNEAQ (reference sequence). The CDR3 is 17 amino acids. This CDR3 is CASSLRLTGRRPNEQYF. The CDR3 DNA follows: TGTGCCAGCAGCTTACGGTTAACAGGAAGGCGGCCTAACGAGCAGTACTTC.

This sequence joins TRBV18 and TRBJ2-7, with D perhaps TRBD1 (5 bases). Germline V gene data show CDR1 as KGHSH and CDR2 as LQKENI. The ends were cut back, 3 bases at V and 3 bases at J, with 12 bases in the middle. This CDR3 has 14 residues. CDR3 region: CASSPQGQNYEQYF. The CDR3 DNA follows: TGTGCCAGCTCACCCCAGGGCCAGAACTACGAGCAGTACTTC.

The chain recombines TRBV18 with TRBJ2-5; D is unclear. The CDR3 runs 13 residues. V lost 2 bases to trimming and J lost 5 bases, with 9 bases between them. Germline-derived CDR1 and CDR2 are KGHSH and LQKENI. CDR3 nucleotide sequence: TGTGCCAGCTCACCAGGGGTAGAGGAGACCCAGTACTTC. As protein: CASSPGVEETQYF.

The rearrangement uses TRBV21-1 and TRBJ2-7. TRBV21-1 constitutes a pseudogene. This CDR3 has 14 amino acids. CDR3 in DNA: TGTGCCAGCAGGCTTCGGGACCCTTCCTACGAGCAGTACTTC. This encodes CASRLRDPSYEQYF.

The chain links TRBV30 to TRBJ2-5, with D unresolved. CDR3 size: 11 residues. Germline values: CDR1 GTSNPN, CDR2 SVGIG (reference sequence). V lost 2 bases to trimming and J lost 3 bases, with 4 bases between them. CDR3 sequence (DNA): TGTGCCTGGAGTTACGAAGAGACCCAGTACTTC. This sequence encodes CAWSYEETQYF. The complete variable domain, with remaining parts taken from reference TRBV30 and TRBJ2-5, reads SQTIHQWPATLVQPVGSPLSLECTVEGTSNPNLYWYRQAAGRGLQLLFYSVGIGQISSEVPQNLSASRPQDRQFILSSKKLLLSDSGFYLCAWSYEETQYFGPGTRLLVL.

Only a few counts were recorded for this clone. The rearrangement links TRBV6-2 or TRBV6-3 to TRBJ2-3; D tentatively reads TRBD1 or TRBD2 (5 bases each). Germline V gene lookup returns CDR1 MNHEY and CDR2 SVGEGT. CDR3 length: 15 amino acids. The V and J ends lost 0 bases and 1 base respectively, with 8 bases between them. CDR3 amino acids: CASSYSGVGTDTQYF. The CDR3 nucleotides read TGTGCCAGCAGTTACTCGGGGGTGGGCACAGATACGCAGTATTTT.

This clone was observed a single time. This sequence joins TRBV10-1 and TRBJ1-5, with D perhaps matching TRBD1 (5 bases). The CDR3 is made up of 17 amino acids. V was pared by 0 bases and J by 4 bases, with 16 bases between. CDR1 is WNHNN and CDR2 is SYGVQD in the germline V gene (reference sequence). This CDR3 reads CASSESNCWTPNQPQHF. CDR3 bases: TGCGCCAGCAGTGAGTCGAATTGTTGGACACCGAATCAGCCCCAGCATTTT.

This chain connects TRBV5-8 to TRBJ2-7; no definite D call. Per the germline V gene, CDR1 is SGHTS and CDR2 is YDEGEE. Trimming took off 0 bases at V and 2 bases at J, with 12 bases between the two ends. CDR3 length: 15 residues. CDR3 in DNA: TGTGCCAGCAGCTTGGGAGCTGATTCAACCTACGAGCAGTACTTC. It codes for CASSLGADSTYEQYF.